Listed here is a single T cell receptor beta chain. Both 60 Vbeta primers and 13 Jbeta primers went into the PCR. Assay used: immunoSEQ multiplex PCR; TCRdb lists only in-frame clones, some missing. This sample has 90,000 to 110,000 clones, with roughly 15% found just once. This record belongs to a study of cytomegalovirus exposure and HLA in healthy donors. The CDR3 extends over 14 amino acids. V was cut by 4 bases and J by 1 base, with 13 bases left in between. Looked up from germline, CDR1 is SQVTM and CDR2 is ANQGSEA. The receptor comes from a female donor in good health and CMV-seronegative. J is TRBJ1-1 and V is TRBV29-1, with D perhaps TRBD1 (5 bases). Input material: PBMCs. CDR3 sequence reads: CSVGPTVANTEAFF. The CDR3 nucleotides read TGCAGCGTTGGACCGACAGTAGCGAACACTGAAGCTTTCTTT.